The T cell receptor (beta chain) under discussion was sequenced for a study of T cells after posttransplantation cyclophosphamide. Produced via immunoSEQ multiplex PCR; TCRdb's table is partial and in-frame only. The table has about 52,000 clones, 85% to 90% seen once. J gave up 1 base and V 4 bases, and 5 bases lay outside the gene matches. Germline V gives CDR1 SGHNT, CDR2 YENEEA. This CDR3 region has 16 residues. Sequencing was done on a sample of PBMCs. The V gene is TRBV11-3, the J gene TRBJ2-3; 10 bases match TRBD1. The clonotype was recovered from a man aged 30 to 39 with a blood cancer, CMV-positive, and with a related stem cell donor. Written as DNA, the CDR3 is TGTGCCAGCAGCTCCCCCGGGACAGGGGGCACAGATACGCAGTATTTT. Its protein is CASSSPGTGGTDTQYF.